The clone carrying this T cell receptor (beta chain) was recorded once. Only in-frame clones appear in the TCRdb table, and some are missing; sequencing was by immunoSEQ multiplex PCR. The data contain 65,000 or so clones, less than 95% of them seen just once; the ten biggest clones take up approximately 2.3%. The data are from a study of T cell changes during pregnancy in multiple sclerosis. Trimming pared 2 bases from V and 3 bases from J, leaving 26 bases between. Germline V gene lookup returns CDR1 SGHVS and CDR2 FNYEAQ. The CDR3 runs 19 residues. The clonotype was recovered from a female donor in good health, enrolled as a control in a pregnancy study. This sample comprised peripheral blood, obtained in the second trimester of pregnancy. V usage is TRBV7-6 and J usage is TRBJ2-7, with D perhaps TRBD1 (6 bases). CDR3 loop: CASSLTNQGPGDRRYEQYF. CDR3 sequence (DNA): TGTGCCAGCAGCTTAACAAATCAAGGACCAGGGGATCGACGCTACGAGCAGTACTTC.